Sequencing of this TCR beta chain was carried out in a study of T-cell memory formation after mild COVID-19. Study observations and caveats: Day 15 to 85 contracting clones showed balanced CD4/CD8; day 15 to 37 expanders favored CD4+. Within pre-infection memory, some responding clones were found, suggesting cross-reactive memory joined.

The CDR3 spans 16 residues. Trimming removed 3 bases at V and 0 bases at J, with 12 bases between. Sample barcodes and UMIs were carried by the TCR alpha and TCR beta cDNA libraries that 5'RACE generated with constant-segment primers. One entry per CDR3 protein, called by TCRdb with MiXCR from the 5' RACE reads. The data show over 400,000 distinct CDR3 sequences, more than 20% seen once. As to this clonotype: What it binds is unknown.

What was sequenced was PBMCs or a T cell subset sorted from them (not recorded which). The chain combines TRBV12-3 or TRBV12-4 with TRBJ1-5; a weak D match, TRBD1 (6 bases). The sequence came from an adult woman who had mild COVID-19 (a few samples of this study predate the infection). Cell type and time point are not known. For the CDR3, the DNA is TGTGCCAGCAGTTTTCTCCAGGGGTTTAGCAATCAGCCCCAGCATTTT. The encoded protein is CASSFLQGFSNQPQHF.